This T cell receptor (beta chain) was captured by sequencing in a study of long-term antiretroviral therapy in people with HIV. Germline V gives CDR1 MNHEY, CDR2 SMNVEV (reference sequence). CDR3 length: 14 residues. The V gene lost 3 bases and the J gene lost 6 bases, with 12 bases spanning the gap. This clone was detected only a few times. Assay version v3.0 of immunoSEQ was used, and it was run at survey level. Libraries were prepared by immunoSEQ multiplex PCR; TCRdb keeps only in-frame clonotypes and omits some of them. The sample includes some 28,000 clones, roughly 90% of them seen just once. J is TRBJ1-5 and V is TRBV27, with no clear D. Sequenced material: unsorted PBMCs, taken 0.5 years after starting antiretroviral therapy. The origin of this receptor is a woman under 30 with HIV. The DNA of the CDR3 is TGTGCCAGCAGTTTTTCCGGGGAGAGTCAGCCCCAGCATTTT. It codes for CASSFSGESQPQHF.